Following are 11 T cell receptor beta chains from one sample sequenced in a study of regulatory T cells in long-lasting Graves disease. Stated time point: newly diagnosed GD, antithyroid drugs for less than 3 months. Construction of the TCR library relied on RNA isolated from PBMCs. Combining iRepertoire HTBI primers with Arm-PCR of CDR3 regions, the authors built TCR beta libraries. TCRdb fed the multiplex PCR reads into MiXCR, producing one record per CDR3 protein. The data show approximately 560,000 distinct CDR3 sequences, roughly a sixth seen once. These data were likewise used in another study, on T cells in Graves' hyperthyroidism and ophthalmopathy.

The material sequenced was peripheral blood mononuclear cells (PBMCs), taken at new diagnosis, from a patient treated with antithyroid drugs. These receptors came from a man aged 18 to 29 with Graves disease.

The CDR3 protein is CASSRGTSGTTPYEQYF. For the CDR3, the DNA is TGTGCCAGTAGTAGAGGGACTAGCGGGACGACCCCCTACGAGCAGTACTTC. The V call is TRBV19, the J call TRBJ2-7, with TRBD2 matching 13 bases. With V trimmed by 4 bases and J by 2 bases, 8 bases remained unmatched. Germline V gene sequence: CDR1 LNHDA, CDR2 SQIVND (reference sequence). The CDR3 extends over 17 amino acids.

This clonotype was seen a handful of times. The chain couples TRBV20-1 to TRBJ2-7; weak D call: TRBD1 (7 bases). Germline CDR1 and CDR2: DFQATT and SNEGSKA (reference sequence). CDR3 length: 14 amino acids. V shed 2 bases and J shed 5 bases, with 16 bases lying between them. CDR3 loop: CSARQARGRNEQYF. CDR3 DNA: TGCAGTGCTAGACAGGCCAGGGGGAGGAACGAGCAGTACTTC.

This clonotype was observed a few times. A read error may be the cause here, since a much bigger clone is one base away. J is TRBJ2-7 and V is TRBV2, with 8 bases aligning to TRBD2. The CDR3 totals 17 residues. CDR1 SNHLY and CDR2 FYNNEI come from the germline V gene. The DNA for the CDR3 is TGTGCCAGCAGACCCCGGGGCCTAGCGGGTGGCCCCTACAAGCAGTACTTC. Translating it yields CASRPRGLAGGPYKQYF.

This clonotype was seen a few times. This chain uses TRBV7-9 with TRBJ1-1, with D possibly matching TRBD1 (5 bases). Trimming took off 1 base at V and 6 bases at J, with 18 bases between the two ends. This CDR3 contains 16 residues. Germline values: CDR1 SEHNR, CDR2 FQNEAQ (reference sequence). CDR3 protein: CASSLGYGQGYAEAFF. The CDR3 region has the DNA TGTGCCAGCAGCTTAGGATATGGGCAGGGCTACGCTGAAGCTTTCTTT. Complete variable domain (other parts from reference TRBV7-9 and TRBJ1-1): DTGVSQNPRHKITKRGQNVTFRCDPISEHNRLYWYRQTLGQGPEFLTYFQNEAQLEKSRLLSDRFSAERPKGSFSTLEIQRTEQGDSAMYLCASSLGYGQGYAEAFFGQGTRLTVV.

This clonotype was picked up a small number of times. The chain combines TRBV20-1 with TRBJ2-3; D might be TRBD2 (6 bases). Looked up from germline, CDR1 is DFQATT and CDR2 is SNEGSKA (reference sequence). V was shortened by 3 bases and J by 0 bases, with 16 bases between the two germline ends. The CDR3 covers 16 residues. CDR3 in DNA: TGCAGTGCTAGGACAGCGGCGGGACCAAGCACAGATACGCAGTATTTT. Protein product: CSARTAAGPSTDTQYF.

This clonotype has ten or more counts. The rearrangement joins TRBV27 to TRBJ2-3; no clear D gene. The CDR3 is made up of 14 amino acids. Trimming pared 6 bases from V and 1 base from J, leaving 11 bases between. Germline CDR1 MNHEY, CDR2 SMNVEV (reference sequence). The CDR3 protein is CASSRSGGTDTQYF. The CDR3 region has the DNA TGTGCCAGCAGCAGGAGTGGTGGCACAGATACGCAGTATTTT.

The V and J genes are TRBV5-1 and TRBJ1-4; D is uncertain. Looked up from germline, CDR1 is SGHRS and CDR2 is YFSETQ. With 5 bases removed from V and 3 bases from J, the gap between germline ends came to 11 bases. The CDR3 is 14 residues long. CDR3 in DNA: TGCGCCAGCAGAAGGGCCCAGGCTAATGAAAAACTGTTTTTT. Encoded protein: CASRRAQANEKLFF.

The sample holds many counts of this clonotype. The V gene is TRBV20-1, the J gene TRBJ2-3, with a weak D call TRBD1 (6 bases). Germline lookup yields CDR1 DFQATT and CDR2 SNEGSKA (reference sequence). Trimming pared 3 bases from V and 5 bases from J, leaving 18 bases between. The CDR3 covers 15 residues. The CDR3 protein is CSASRSGEFGDTQYF. CDR3 nucleotides: TGCAGTGCTAGTAGGTCAGGGGAATTTGGAGATACGCAGTATTTT.

To note about this clonotype: With a much larger clone just one base away, this may be a read error. Because the CDR3 is missing its conserved closing phenylalanine or tryptophan, this is likely a read error. The chain employs TRBV6-1 and TRBJ2-7; D might be TRBD1 or TRBD2, each matching 5 bases. CDR3 length: 15 residues. The V end lost 6 bases, the J end lost 2 bases, and 17 bases lay between the germline ends. Germline V gene sequence: CDR1 MNHNS, CDR2 SASEGT. The CDR3 bases are TGTGCCAGCAGCCGAACATGGGACCCCGCCTACGAGCAGTACCTC. It yields the protein CASSRTWDPAYEQYL.

Ten or more counts support this clonotype. The chain combines TRBV27 with TRBJ2-3; 7 bases agree with TRBD2. CDR3 length equals 16 residues. CDR1 and CDR2 (germline): MNHEY, SMNVEV (reference sequence). V dropped 6 bases and J dropped 0; count of bases not matched to a gene: 9. The CDR3 loop reads CASSTLAFASTDTQYF. In DNA, the CDR3 is TGTGCCAGCAGCACACTAGCGTTCGCTAGCACAGATACGCAGTATTTT.

V usage is TRBV9 and J usage is TRBJ2-7, with D maybe TRBD1 (5 bases). The germline V gene has CDR1 SGDLS and CDR2 YYNGEE. This CDR3 region has 13 residues. Between the trimmed V and J ends, which lost 1 base and 5 bases, there was a span of 10 bases. CDR3 nucleotides: TGTGCCAGCAGCGTATCATCAGGGAACGAGCAGTACTTC. Amino acids: CASSVSSGNEQYF.